A selection of T cell receptor beta chains follows, all from one sample in a study of blood T cell repertoires in COVID-19. Here immunoSEQ multiplex PCR was the method, and the copy in TCRdb shows in-frame clones only, minus some. The data show some 260,000 clones, around 82% seen once. Input material: peripheral blood. The receptors derive from a woman under 30 with acute or convalescent COVID-19. Both conserved end residues are part of each CDR3. D genes are given only for firm matches. Clone size is shown for a subset of rows, as once, few, many or a class of expanded clone.

D gene	V gene	clone size	J gene	CDR3 protein	CDR3 DNA
TRBD1	TRBV12-5	NA	TRBJ1-6	CASGTGNSPLHF	TGTGCTAGTGGGACAGGGAATTCACCCCTCCACTTT
TRBD1	TRBV6-6	NA	TRBJ2-7	CASSYKGAFYEQYF	TGTGCCAGCAGTTACAAGGGGGCATTCTACGAGCAGTACTTC
NA	TRBV14	NA	TRBJ2-3	CASSQDSFLYTQYF	TGTGCCAGCAGCCAAGATAGTTTCCTTTATACGCAGTATTTT
NA	TRBV19	NA	TRBJ2-1	CASSIGLTSSYNEQFF	TGTGCCAGTAGTATTGGACTGACCAGCTCCTACAATGAGCAGTTCTTC
TRBD1	TRBV11-2	NA	TRBJ1-1	CASSTRTGRGMNTEAFF	TGTGCCAGCAGCACCCGGACAGGGAGGGGGATGAACACTGAAGCTTTCTTT
TRBD1	TRBV4-1	NA	TRBJ1-2	CASSQGQGAFGGYTF	TGCGCCAGCAGCCAAGGCCAGGGGGCGTTTGGTGGCTACACCTTC
TRBD2	TRBV19	once	TRBJ2-7	CASSGGLAGYEQYF	TGTGCCAGTAGCGGGGGACTAGCGGGCTACGAGCAGTACTTC
NA	TRBV19	NA	TRBJ2-7	CASSPGHRGYEQYF	TGTGCCAGTAGCCCCGGACACAGAGGCTACGAGCAGTACTTC
NA	TRBV6-5	NA	TRBJ1-3	CASSDRGMGNTIYF	TGTGCCAGCTCGGACCGCGGGATGGGAAACACCATATATTTT
NA	TRBV14	NA	TRBJ2-1	CASSQSSSYNEQFF	TGTGCCAGCAGCCAATCGAGCTCCTACAATGAGCAGTTCTTC
NA	TRBV30	NA	TRBJ2-1	CAWSVSFGNEQFF	TGTGCCTGGAGTGTATCATTCGGCAATGAGCAGTTCTTC
TRBD2	TRBV11-2	NA	TRBJ2-1	CASSSRLARNEQFF	TGTGCCAGCAGCTCAAGACTAGCTCGGAATGAGCAGTTCTTC
TRBD2	TRBV11-2	few	TRBJ2-1	CASSSPGTSGPEQFF	TGTGCCAGCAGCTCGCCCGGGACTAGCGGCCCTGAGCAGTTCTTC
NA	TRBV18	NA	TRBJ2-6	CASSGALSGANVLTF	TGTGCCAGCTCAGGAGCACTGTCTGGGGCCAACGTCCTGACTTTC
NA	TRBV19	NA	TRBJ1-1	CASSTHRSWSLGGEAFF	TGTGCCAGTAGTACCCACCGCTCCTGGAGTCTGGGTGGTGAAGCTTTCTTT
TRBD1	TRBV7-2	NA	TRBJ2-1	CASSSTGGPFYNEQFF	TGTGCCAGCAGCTCAACAGGGGGCCCTTTTTACAATGAGCAGTTCTTC
TRBD2	TRBV12-5	NA	TRBJ2-2	CASGGLADTGELFF	TGTGCTAGTGGGGGACTAGCGGACACCGGGGAGCTGTTTTTT
NA	TRBV3-1/TRBV3-2	few	TRBJ2-7	CASSQDLRGSSYEQYF	TGTGCCAGCAGCCAAGATTTGCGGGGATCCTCCTACGAGCAGTACTTC
TRBD2	TRBV4-1	once	TRBJ2-7	CANSQEGGGLAAPMSSYEQYF	TGCGCCAACAGCCAAGAAGGAGGGGGACTAGCGGCCCCAATGAGCTCCTACGAGCAGTACTTC
NA	TRBV27	NA	TRBJ2-1	CASSSASRWNEQFF	TGTGCCAGCAGTTCTGCTTCTAGGTGGAATGAGCAGTTCTTC
TRBD2	TRBV30	few	TRBJ2-5	CARGLARETQYF	TGTGCCCGGGGACTAGCGCGAGAGACCCAGTACTTC
NA	TRBV29-1	once	TRBJ2-1	CSGSGGNNNEQFF	TGCAGCGGGTCCGGAGGGAACAACAATGAGCAGTTCTTC
TRBD2	TRBV5-4	NA	TRBJ2-3	CASSLRLAGDTQYF	TGTGCCAGCAGCTTGCGACTAGCGGGAGATACGCAGTATTTT
NA	TRBV6-5	once	TRBJ2-2	CASSYRASPGELFF	TGTGCCAGCAGTTACAGAGCTAGCCCCGGGGAGCTGTTTTTT
TRBD2	TRBV25-1	few	TRBJ2-2	CASSGHYAGGTGELFF	TGTGCCAGCAGTGGCCACTACGCGGGAGGCACCGGGGAGCTGTTTTTT
NA	TRBV14	few	TRBJ2-7	CASSQDGRSGFISYEQYF	TGTGCCAGCAGCCAAGACGGCCGTTCGGGATTTATCTCCTACGAGCAGTACTTC
TRBD1	TRBV19	once	TRBJ1-1	CASTLDRANTEAFF	TGTGCCAGTACCCTAGACAGGGCGAACACTGAAGCTTTCTTT
NA	TRBV7-9	NA	TRBJ2-1	CASSALGLSSSYNEQFF	TGTGCCAGCAGCGCGTTGGGACTTTCCAGCTCCTACAATGAGCAGTTCTTC
TRBD2	TRBV7-2	NA	TRBJ2-1	CASSLGDGRAKNEQFF	TGTGCCAGCAGCTTAGGGGACGGGAGGGCGAAGAATGAGCAGTTCTTC
TRBD2	TRBV9	NA	TRBJ2-7	CASSVEPAGTYEQYF	TGTGCCAGCAGCGTAGAACCAGCGGGGACCTACGAGCAGTACTTC
NA	TRBV9	NA	TRBJ2-1	CASSARTDYNEQFF	TGTGCCAGCAGCGCGAGGACTGACTACAATGAGCAGTTCTTC
NA	TRBV18	NA	TRBJ1-2	CASSPLQELYGYTF	TGTGCCAGCTCACCACTACAGGAACTCTATGGCTACACCTTC
TRBD2	TRBV5-1	NA	TRBJ2-6	CASSEGLAGPGANVLTF	TGCGCCAGCAGCGAGGGACTAGCGGGACCCGGGGCCAACGTCCTGACTTTC
TRBD2	TRBV15	NA	TRBJ2-7	CATSPWGGLAPYEQYF	TGTGCCACCAGCCCCTGGGGGGGACTAGCGCCCTACGAGCAGTACTTC
NA	TRBV10-3	NA	TRBJ2-1	CAISEFNNEQFF	TGTGCCATCAGTGAGTTTAATAATGAGCAGTTCTTC
TRBD1	TRBV9	NA	TRBJ2-1	CASSSPYRDSLDNEQFF	TGTGCCAGCAGCTCCCCTTACCGGGACAGCCTCGACAATGAGCAGTTCTTC
NA	TRBV20-1	NA	TRBJ2-7	CSAKDFLEQYF	TGCAGTGCTAAGGACTTTCTCGAGCAGTACTTC
TRBD2	TRBV14	NA	TRBJ2-5	CASSPWTRVGETQYF	TGTGCCAGCAGTCCTTGGACTAGGGTCGGGGAGACCCAGTACTTC
TRBD2	TRBV11-2	NA	TRBJ2-5	CASSSGLAGVETQYF	TGTGCCAGCAGCTCCGGACTAGCGGGAGTCGAGACCCAGTACTTC